A single sample is the source of the 30 T cell receptor beta chains below, sequenced in a study of Ad26.COV2.S vaccination and SARS-CoV-2 variants. Treatment denoted: about 20 received Ad26.COV2.S at low or high dose, single or two shots; 5 received placebo; per-sample allocation not given. Specimen acquisition occurred on day 63 following the initial vaccine or placebo injection. Repertoires were generated with immunoSEQ multiplex PCR, while TCRdb's copy carries only in-frame clones and drops some. The sample shows about 280,000 clones, about 90% of them seen only once. The starting material was peripheral blood, obtained in a trial of Ad26.COV2.S vaccine versus placebo. These receptors all stem from a person between 18 and 65 years old who received the Ad26.COV2.S COVID-19 vaccine or a placebo.

The V and J genes are TRBV14 and TRBJ2-5; 9 nucleotides match TRBD1. V was pared by 0 bases and J by 5 bases, with 4 bases of the junction left unmatched. The CDR3 length is 15 residues. Germline loops: CDR1 SGHDN, CDR2 FVKESK. The DNA of the CDR3 is TGTGCCAGCAGCCAAGAGGGACAGGGAAGGGAGACCCAGTACTTC. As protein: CASSQEGQGRETQYF.

This rearrangement joins TRBV19 to TRBJ1-1; tentatively, D is TRBD1 (5 bases). V was shortened by 4 bases and J by 0 bases, with 12 bases between the two germline ends. In germline, CDR1 is LNHDA, CDR2 SQIVND (reference sequence). The CDR3 has 15 residues. The CDR3 sequence is CASSKAGRVNTEAFF. As DNA, the CDR3 is TGTGCCAGTAGTAAGGCAGGGAGAGTGAACACTGAAGCTTTCTTT.

The chain joins TRBV5-1 to TRBJ2-2; 10 bases map to TRBD1. V trimming: 6 bases; J trimming: 7 bases; junction bases outside the gene matches: 9. Per the germline V gene, CDR1 is SGHRS and CDR2 is YFSETQ. This CDR3 contains 15 residues. The CDR3 sequence: CASNGGQGKDGELFF. The CDR3 coding sequence is TGCGCCAGCAATGGGGGACAGGGGAAAGACGGGGAGCTGTTTTTT.

This clone was detected only once. The genes are TRBV2 and TRBJ2-3, with D perhaps matching TRBD2 (6 bases). Per the germline V gene, CDR1 is SNHLY and CDR2 is FYNNEI. The ends were cut back, 4 bases at V and 10 bases at J, with 9 bases in the middle. The CDR3 consists of 11 residues. CDR3 nucleotides: TGTGCCAGCAGTGGACTAGGGCCGCAGTATTTT. The encoded protein is CASSGLGPQYF.

The chain couples TRBV6-1 to TRBJ1-1; no reliable D call. CDR3 length equals 14 residues. Germline loops: CDR1 MNHNS, CDR2 SASEGT. V was shortened by 1 base and J by 4 bases, with 10 bases between the two germline ends. DNA of the CDR3: TGTGCCAGCAGTGAAGACCGGTCCCGCACTGAAGCTTTCTTT. Its translation: CASSEDRSRTEAFF.

This clone was seen only once. The sample carries other DNA sequences with the same CDR3. The rearrangement links TRBV5-4 to TRBJ2-7; the D call may be TRBD1 or TRBD2 (6 bases each). From germline, CDR1 is SGHNT and CDR2 YYREEE (reference sequence). The CDR3 is 14 residues long. With 0 bases removed from V and 4 bases from J, the gap between germline ends came to 11 bases. CDR3 coding DNA: TGTGCCAGCAGCTTGGAGGGGGGCTCGTACGAGCAGTACTTC. Its protein is CASSLEGGSYEQYF. Full variable domain (missing parts from reference TRBV5-4 and TRBJ2-7): ETGVTQSPTHLIKTRGQQVTLRCSSQSGHNTVSWYQQALGQGPQFIFQYYREEENGRGNFPPRFSGLQFPNYSSELNVNALELDDSALYLCASSLEGGSYEQYFGPGTRLTVT.

The chain joins TRBV5-4 to TRBJ1-1; D unclear. V shed 3 bases and J shed 2 bases, with 5 bases lying between them. CDR1 is SGHNT, CDR2 YYREEE, per germline (reference sequence). CDR3 size: 12 residues. CDR3 amino acids: CASSSPNTEAFF. CDR3 in DNA: TGTGCCAGCAGCTCCCCCAACACTGAAGCTTTCTTT. The complete variable domain, with remaining parts taken from reference TRBV5-4 and TRBJ1-1, reads ETGVTQSPTHLIKTRGQQVTLRCSSQSGHNTVSWYQQALGQGPQFIFQYYREEENGRGNFPPRFSGLQFPNYSSELNVNALELDDSALYLCASSSPNTEAFFGQGTRLTVV.

The chain joins TRBV27 to TRBJ1-4; tentatively, D is TRBD1 (6 bases). This CDR3 has 14 amino acids. With 6 bases removed from V and 8 bases from J, the gap between germline ends came to 16 bases. CDR1 and CDR2 from the germline V gene are MNHEY and SMNVEV (reference sequence). CDR3 amino acids: CASSLQGSREKLFF. DNA of the CDR3: TGTGCCAGCAGCCTACAGGGTAGTAGGGAAAAACTGTTTTTT.

The genes are TRBV7-2 and TRBJ2-7; TRBD1 matches at 11 bases. In germline, CDR1 is SGHTA, CDR2 FQGNSA. The CDR3 spans 18 residues. V trimming: 5 bases; J trimming: 5 bases; junction bases outside the gene matches: 17. In DNA, the CDR3 is TGTGCCAGCAGCCGGGGACAGGGGGGAAGCGGGAGACTGGACGAGCAGTACTTC. This encodes CASSRGQGGSGRLDEQYF.

This clone was observed a single time. The rearrangement uses TRBV10-3 and TRBJ1-2; TRBD1 might be the D (5 bases). V lost 8 bases, J lost 0 bases, and 13 bases lay in between. This CDR3 has 14 amino acids. CDR1 and CDR2 from the germline V gene are ENHRY and SYGVKD. CDR3 DNA sequence: TGTGCCATCGCAGACAGCTCAACTAACTATGGCTACACCTTC. The encoded protein is CAIADSSTNYGYTF.

V and J are TRBV21-1 and TRBJ1-2. TRBV21-1 is deemed a pseudogene. This CDR3 spans 13 amino acids. CDR3: CASPMETRYGYTF. DNA for the CDR3: TGTGCCAGCCCCATGGAGACCAGGTATGGCTACACCTTC.

The chain employs TRBV13 and TRBJ1-6; D is undetermined. V lost 3 bases, J lost 0 bases, and 6 bases lay in between. The germline CDR1 and CDR2 sequences are PRHDT and FYEKMQ (reference sequence). CDR3 length equals 15 residues. This chain's CDR3 is CASSFGRSYNSPLHF. The CDR3 nucleotides read TGTGCCAGCAGCTTTGGGCGCTCCTATAATTCACCCCTCCACTTT.

J is TRBJ2-7 and V is TRBV7-2; 7 bases align to TRBD1. The junction had 4 bases not matched to a gene; V was cut back by 1 base and J by 1 base. The germline gives CDR1 SGHTA, CDR2 FQGNSA. This CDR3 is built from 15 residues. Written as DNA, the CDR3 is TGTGCCAGCAGCTTAGGTGGGACAGAGTCCTACGAGCAGTACTTC. This encodes CASSLGGTESYEQYF.

The CDR3 sequence: CAISETETMNTEAFF. Here the CDR3 DNA reads TGTGCCATCAGTGAGACAGAAACTATGAACACTGAAGCTTTCTTT. This rearrangement joins TRBV10-3 to TRBJ1-1; D unclear. The germline V gene encodes CDR1 ENHRY and CDR2 SYGVKD. CDR3 length: 15 residues. V shed 2 bases and J shed 0 bases, with 10 bases lying between them.

The gene calls are TRBV30 and TRBJ1-6; possible D gene TRBD1, 6 bases. The V gene's germline CDR1 is GTSNPN and CDR2 SVGIG (reference sequence). V shed 3 bases and J shed 1 base, with 10 bases lying between them. This CDR3 spans 15 amino acids. DNA of the CDR3: TGTGCCTGGAGGAGGGGGGGGTCCTATAATTCACCCCTCCACTTT. The encoded protein is CAWRRGGSYNSPLHF.

This rearrangement joins TRBV11-3 to TRBJ1-3; TRBD1 is a possible D gene (5 bases). From germline, CDR1 is SGHNT and CDR2 YENEEA. The length of the CDR3 is 14 residues. Trimming left V 3 bases short and J 4 bases short, with 10 bases between. CDR3 loop: CASSFGGTGNTIYF. CDR3 bases: TGTGCCAGCAGCTTCGGGGGTACGGGAAACACCATATATTTT.

V and J are TRBV7-9 and TRBJ1-1, with D maybe TRBD1 (6 bases). V dropped 3 bases and J dropped 14 bases, with 19 bases sitting between them. CDR3 size: 13 residues. Germline values: CDR1 SEHNR, CDR2 FQNEAQ (reference sequence). CDR3 residues: CASSFPPTDRTFF. DNA for the CDR3: TGTGCCAGCAGCTTCCCTCCTACCGACAGGACATTCTTT.

The CDR3 reads CASSLQGARPYTF. The CDR3 coding sequence is TGTGCCAGCAGTTTACAGGGGGCTAGACCCTACACCTTC. The chain carries TRBV6-5 and TRBJ1-2; 9 positions match TRBD1. The germline V gene has CDR1 MNHEY and CDR2 SVGAGI. The CDR3 covers 13 residues. The V and J ends lost 4 bases and 10 bases, in that order; junction bases with no gene match: 7.

The V and J genes are TRBV27 and TRBJ1-5; D unclear. This CDR3 comprises 14 residues. Germline lookup yields CDR1 MNHEY and CDR2 SMNVEV (reference sequence). V lost 5 bases, J lost 1 base, and 9 bases lay in between. The CDR3 DNA reads TGTGCCAGCAGTCTGACAATGAGCAATCAGCCCCAGCATTTT. Encoded protein: CASSLTMSNQPQHF.

This chain connects TRBV3-1 (or the pseudogene TRBV3-2) to TRBJ1-3; 9 nucleotides match TRBD1. The CDR3 has 15 amino acids. Germline V CDR1 and CDR2: LGHDT, YNNKEL (reference sequence). Trimming cost V 3 bases and J 4 bases; bases outside gene matches: 4. The CDR3 loop is CASSHTGTGGNTIYF. DNA for the CDR3: TGTGCCAGCAGCCACACCGGGACAGGGGGAAACACCATATATTTT.

The chain employs TRBV12-3 or TRBV12-4 and TRBJ1-3; maybe TRBD1 (6 bases). The V end was cut by 6 bases, the J end by 3 bases, with 9 bases between. The CDR3 extends over 13 amino acids. CDR3 bases: TGTGCCAGCAGGAGGACAGTTGGAAACACCATATATTTT. As protein: CASRRTVGNTIYF.

The chain links TRBV18 to TRBJ2-1; no clear D. This CDR3 has 15 residues. V lost 3 bases and J 0 bases, leaving 9 bases between the germline ends. Germline CDR1 reads KGHSH; CDR2 reads LQKENI. Written as DNA, the CDR3 is TGTGCCAGCTCACCCTCGTGGAGCTCCTACAATGAGCAGTTCTTC. It translates to CASSPSWSSYNEQFF.

Only a few counts were recorded for this clone. The rearrangement links TRBV3-1 (or the pseudogene TRBV3-2) to TRBJ1-1; 7 positions match TRBD1. Per the germline V gene, CDR1 is LGHDT and CDR2 is YNNKEL (reference sequence). CDR3 size: 14 residues. The trim removed 3 bases at V and 7 bases at J, leaving 8 bases unmatched. The CDR3 DNA sequence: TGTGCCAGCAGCCATGGTAGACAGGGACTTGAAGCTTTCTTT. This encodes CASSHGRQGLEAFF.

The chain uses TRBV6-5 and TRBJ1-5; TRBD1 is a possible D gene (5 bases). Germline V gene lookup returns CDR1 MNHEY and CDR2 SVGAGI. The CDR3 has 15 residues. V lost 5 bases and J lost 3, with 14 bases in between. The CDR3 sequence: CASSQSRQYNQPQHF. The CDR3 DNA reads as TGTGCCAGCAGTCAATCCCGACAGTACAATCAGCCCCAGCATTTT.

This clone was seen only once. V usage is TRBV18 and J usage is TRBJ1-1; tentative D call: TRBD1 (5 bases). V lost 3 bases, J lost 0 bases, and 11 bases lay in between. CDR1 KGHSH and CDR2 LQKENI come from the germline V gene. There are 15 residues in the CDR3. CDR3 residues: CASSPQGVVNTEAFF. CDR3 in DNA: TGTGCCAGCTCACCGCAGGGAGTGGTGAACACTGAAGCTTTCTTT.

CDR3 nucleotides: TGTGCCAGCAGCTTGCCGGCAGGGGGGACAGATACGCAGTATTTT. It encodes CASSLPAGGTDTQYF. The chain has TRBV5-5 and TRBJ2-3, with D possibly matching TRBD1 (7 bases). The germline CDR1 and CDR2 sequences are SGHKS and YYEKEE (reference sequence). The CDR3 sequence is 15 residues long. V was trimmed by 1 base and J by 3 bases, leaving 12 bases between them.

The rearrangement links TRBV27 to TRBJ2-7; D is undetermined. Trimming cost V 5 bases and J 4 bases, with 12 bases left between them. The length of the CDR3 is 13 residues. The germline CDR1 and CDR2 sequences are MNHEY and SMNVEV (reference sequence). CDR3 bases: TGTGCCAGCAGTCTAGAAATGTCGTACGAGCAGTACTTC. Translation: CASSLEMSYEQYF.

J is TRBJ2-4 and V is TRBV12-3 or TRBV12-4; D call uncertain. Trimming removed 7 bases at V and 1 base at J, with 8 bases between. CDR3 length: 13 amino acids. CDR3 nucleotide sequence: TGTGCCAGCAACCTCGGGGCCAAAAACATTCAGTACTTC. Translation: CASNLGAKNIQYF.

This clone was counted once. The J gene is TRBJ1-5, the V gene TRBV4-2, with a weak D call TRBD1 (5 bases). Germline V gives CDR1 LGHNA, CDR2 YNFKEQ. V gave up 0 bases and J gave up 10 bases, with 19 bases separating them. The length of the CDR3 is 16 residues. CDR3 sequence: CASSQEASGPGGPQHF. The CDR3 DNA sequence: TGTGCCAGCAGCCAAGAGGCGAGCGGTCCGGGGGGTCCCCAGCATTTT.

Comment on this clone: At one end, the junction sequence differs from germline, possibly due to a read error. CDR3: CASRATSGGPCDF. For the CDR3, the DNA is TGTGCCAGCAGGGCTACTAGCGGGGGGCCCTGTGACTTC. This chain uses TRBV12-3 or TRBV12-4 with TRBJ2-5; 12 bases fit TRBD2. The CDR3 sequence is 13 residues long.